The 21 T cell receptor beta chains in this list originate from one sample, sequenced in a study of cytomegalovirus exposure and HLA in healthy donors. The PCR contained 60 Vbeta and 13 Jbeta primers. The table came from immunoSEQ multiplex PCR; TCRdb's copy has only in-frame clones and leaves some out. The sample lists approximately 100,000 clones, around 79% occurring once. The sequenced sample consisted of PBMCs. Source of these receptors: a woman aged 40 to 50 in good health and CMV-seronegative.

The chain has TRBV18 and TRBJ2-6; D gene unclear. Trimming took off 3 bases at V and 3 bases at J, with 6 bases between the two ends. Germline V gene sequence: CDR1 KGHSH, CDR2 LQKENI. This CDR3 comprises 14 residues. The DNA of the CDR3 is TGTGCCAGCTCACCGAGTGGTGGGGCCAACGTCCTGACTTTC. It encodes CASSPSGGANVLTF.

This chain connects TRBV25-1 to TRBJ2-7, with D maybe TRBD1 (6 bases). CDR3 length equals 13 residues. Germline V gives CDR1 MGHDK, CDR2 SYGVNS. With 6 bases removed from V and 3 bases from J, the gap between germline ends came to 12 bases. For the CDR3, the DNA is TGTGCCAGCAGAGGACAGAGCTACTACGAGCAGTACTTC. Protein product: CASRGQSYYEQYF.

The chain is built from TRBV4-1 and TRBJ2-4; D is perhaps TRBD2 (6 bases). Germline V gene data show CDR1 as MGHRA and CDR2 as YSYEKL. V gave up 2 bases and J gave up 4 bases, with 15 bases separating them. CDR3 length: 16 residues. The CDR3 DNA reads TGCGCCAGCAGCCAACCCCCCAGGGAGGCAAAAAACATTCAGTACTTC. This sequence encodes CASSQPPREAKNIQYF.

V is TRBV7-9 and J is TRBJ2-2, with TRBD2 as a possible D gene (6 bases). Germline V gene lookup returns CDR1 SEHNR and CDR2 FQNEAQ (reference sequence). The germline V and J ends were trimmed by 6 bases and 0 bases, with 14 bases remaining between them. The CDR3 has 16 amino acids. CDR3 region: CASSRAGSSNTGELFF. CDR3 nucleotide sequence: TGTGCCAGCAGTCGCGCCGGGAGCTCGAACACCGGGGAGCTGTTTTTT.

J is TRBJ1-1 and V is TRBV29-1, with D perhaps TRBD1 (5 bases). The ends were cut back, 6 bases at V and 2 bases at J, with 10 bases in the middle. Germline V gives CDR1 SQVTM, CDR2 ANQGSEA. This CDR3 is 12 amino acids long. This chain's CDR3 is CSVEDTNTEAFF. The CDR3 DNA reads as TGCAGCGTCGAGGACACCAACACTGAAGCTTTCTTT.

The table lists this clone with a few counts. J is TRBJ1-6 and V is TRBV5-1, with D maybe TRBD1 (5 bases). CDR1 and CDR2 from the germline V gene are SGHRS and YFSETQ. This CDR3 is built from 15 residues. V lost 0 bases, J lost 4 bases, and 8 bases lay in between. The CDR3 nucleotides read TGCGCCAGCAGCTTGGCCGCAGGGTATAATTCACCCCTCCACTTT. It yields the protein CASSLAAGYNSPLHF.

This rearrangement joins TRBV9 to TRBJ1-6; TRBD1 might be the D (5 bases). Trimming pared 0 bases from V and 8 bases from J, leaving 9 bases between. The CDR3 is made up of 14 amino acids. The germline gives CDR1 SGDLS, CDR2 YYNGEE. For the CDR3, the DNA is TGTGCCAGCAGCGTAGGGCAGGGCCATTCACCCCTCCACTTT. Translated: CASSVGQGHSPLHF.

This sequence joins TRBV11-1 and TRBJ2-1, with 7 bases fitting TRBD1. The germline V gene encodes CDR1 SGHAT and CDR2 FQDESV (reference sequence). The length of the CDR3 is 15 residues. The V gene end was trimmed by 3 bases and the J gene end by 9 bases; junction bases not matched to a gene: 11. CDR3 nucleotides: TGTGCCAGCAGCTTGGGACAGTCCCAAGCGCGTGAGCAGTTCTTC. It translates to CASSLGQSQAREQFF.

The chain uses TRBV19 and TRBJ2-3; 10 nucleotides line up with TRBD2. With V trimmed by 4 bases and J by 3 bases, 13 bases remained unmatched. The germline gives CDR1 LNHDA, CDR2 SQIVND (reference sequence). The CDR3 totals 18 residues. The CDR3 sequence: CASSNINPAGGPTDTQYF. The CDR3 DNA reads TGTGCCAGTAGTAATATTAACCCAGCGGGGGGGCCTACAGATACGCAGTATTTT.

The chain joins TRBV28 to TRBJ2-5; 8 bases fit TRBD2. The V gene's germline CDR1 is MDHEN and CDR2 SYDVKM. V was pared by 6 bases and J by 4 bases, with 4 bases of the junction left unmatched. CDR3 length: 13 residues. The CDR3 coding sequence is TGTGCCAGCAGGGGGACTAGGGGAGAGACCCAGTACTTC. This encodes CASRGTRGETQYF.

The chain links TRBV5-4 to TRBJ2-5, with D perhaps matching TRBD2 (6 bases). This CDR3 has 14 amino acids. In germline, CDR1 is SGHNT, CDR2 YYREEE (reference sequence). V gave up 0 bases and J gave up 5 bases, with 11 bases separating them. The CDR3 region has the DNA TGTGCCAGCAGCTTGGCCGGGGCGGGGGAGACCCAGTACTTC. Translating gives CASSLAGAGETQYF.

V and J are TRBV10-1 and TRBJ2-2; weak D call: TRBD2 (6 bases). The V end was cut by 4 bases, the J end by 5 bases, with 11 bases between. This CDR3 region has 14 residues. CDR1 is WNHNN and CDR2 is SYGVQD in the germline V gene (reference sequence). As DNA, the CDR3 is TGCGCCAGCAGTGGAAAACTAGCAACCGGGGAGCTGTTTTTT. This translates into CASSGKLATGELFF.

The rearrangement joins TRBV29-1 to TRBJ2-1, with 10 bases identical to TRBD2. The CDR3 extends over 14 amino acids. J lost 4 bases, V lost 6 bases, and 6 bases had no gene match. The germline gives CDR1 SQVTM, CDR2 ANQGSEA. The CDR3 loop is CSVDTSGTYNEQFF. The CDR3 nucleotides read TGCAGCGTGGATACTAGCGGGACGTACAATGAGCAGTTCTTC.

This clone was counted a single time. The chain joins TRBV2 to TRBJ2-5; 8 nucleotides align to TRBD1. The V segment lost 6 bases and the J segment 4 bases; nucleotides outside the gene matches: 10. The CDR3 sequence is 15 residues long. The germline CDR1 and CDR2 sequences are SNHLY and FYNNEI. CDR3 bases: TGTGCCAGCAGCGGGACAGGATTGGGCGTAGAGACCCAGTACTTC. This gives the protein CASSGTGLGVETQYF.

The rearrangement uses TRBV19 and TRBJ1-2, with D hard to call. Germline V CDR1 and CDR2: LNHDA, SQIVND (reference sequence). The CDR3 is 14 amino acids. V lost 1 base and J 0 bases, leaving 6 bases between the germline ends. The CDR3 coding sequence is TGTGCCAGTAGTATAGCTGTTTCTAACTATGGCTACACCTTC. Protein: CASSIAVSNYGYTF.

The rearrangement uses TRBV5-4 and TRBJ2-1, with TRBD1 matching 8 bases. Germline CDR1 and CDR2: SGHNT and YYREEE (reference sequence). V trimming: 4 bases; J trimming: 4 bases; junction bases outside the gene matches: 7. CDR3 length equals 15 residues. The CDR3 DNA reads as TGTGCCAGCAGCCCCGGGACAGGTGCTTACAATGAGCAGTTCTTC. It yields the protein CASSPGTGAYNEQFF.

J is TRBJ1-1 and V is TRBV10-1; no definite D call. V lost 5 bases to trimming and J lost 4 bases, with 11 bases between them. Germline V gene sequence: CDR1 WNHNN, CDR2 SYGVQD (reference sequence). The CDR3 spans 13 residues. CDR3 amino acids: CASSLGPSTEAFF. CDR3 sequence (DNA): TGCGCCAGCAGTTTGGGCCCCAGCACTGAAGCTTTCTTT.

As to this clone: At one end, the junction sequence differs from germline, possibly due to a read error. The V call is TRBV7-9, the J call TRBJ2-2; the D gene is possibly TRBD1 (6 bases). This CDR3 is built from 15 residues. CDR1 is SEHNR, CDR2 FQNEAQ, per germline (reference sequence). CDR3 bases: TGTTCCAGCAGCTTTGTGGGGGCCAACACCGGGGAGCTGTTTTTT. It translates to CSSSFVGANTGELFF.

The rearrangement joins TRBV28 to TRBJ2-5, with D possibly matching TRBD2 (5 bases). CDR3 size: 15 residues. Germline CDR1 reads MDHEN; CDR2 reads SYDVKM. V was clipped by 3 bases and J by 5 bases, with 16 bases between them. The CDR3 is CASSFSGKLGETQYF. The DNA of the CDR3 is TGTGCCAGCAGTTTTTCCGGGAAGTTGGGGGAGACCCAGTACTTC. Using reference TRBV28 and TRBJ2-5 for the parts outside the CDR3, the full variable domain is DVKVTQSSRYLVKRTGEKVFLECVQDMDHENMFWYRQDPGLGLRLIYFSYDVKMKEKGDIPEGYSVSREKKERFSLILESASTNQTSMYLCASSFSGKLGETQYFGPGTRLLVL.

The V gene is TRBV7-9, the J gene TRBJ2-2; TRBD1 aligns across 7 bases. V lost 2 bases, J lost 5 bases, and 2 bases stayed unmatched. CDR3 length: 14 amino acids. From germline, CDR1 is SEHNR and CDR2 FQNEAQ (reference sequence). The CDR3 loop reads CASSLKQGTGELFF. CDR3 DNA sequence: TGTGCCAGCAGCTTAAAACAGGGGACCGGGGAGCTGTTTTTT. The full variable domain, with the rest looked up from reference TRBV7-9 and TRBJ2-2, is DTGVSQNPRHKITKRGQNVTFRCDPISEHNRLYWYRQTLGQGPEFLTYFQNEAQLEKSRLLSDRFSAERPKGSFSTLEIQRTEQGDSAMYLCASSLKQGTGELFFGEGSRLTVL.

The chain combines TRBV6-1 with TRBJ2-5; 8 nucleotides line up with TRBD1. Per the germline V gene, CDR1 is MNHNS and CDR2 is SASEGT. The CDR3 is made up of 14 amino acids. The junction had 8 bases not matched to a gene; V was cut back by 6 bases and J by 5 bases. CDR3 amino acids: CASRDGQGRETQYF. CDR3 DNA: TGTGCCAGCAGGGACGGACAGGGTAGGGAGACCCAGTACTTC.